Shown below are 4 T cell receptor beta chains from a single sample sequenced in a study of blood T cell repertoires in COVID-19. Using immunoSEQ multiplex PCR, the repertoire was profiled, and TCRdb retains in-frame clones only, with some absent. The profile shows 150,000 to 200,000 clones, about 74% of them singletons. The sample consisted of peripheral blood. Every receptor here comes from a man between 60 and 75 years old with acute or convalescent COVID-19.

The chain links TRBV18 to TRBJ2-1; a possible D gene is TRBD1 (6 bases). Trimming pared 3 bases from V and 8 bases from J, leaving 14 bases between. This CDR3 spans 14 amino acids. Germline V gene data show CDR1 as KGHSH and CDR2 as LQKENI. CDR3 sequence: CASSPQAGVDEQFF. The CDR3 DNA reads TGTGCCAGCTCACCCCAGGCAGGGGTAGATGAGCAGTTCTTC. Drawing the rest from reference TRBV18 and TRBJ2-1, the complete variable domain is NAGVMQNPRHLVRRRGQEARLRCSPMKGHSHVYWYRQLPEEGLKFMVYLQKENIIDESGMPKERFSAEFPKEGPSILRIQQVVRGDSAAYFCASSPQAGVDEQFFGPGTRLTVL.

The rearrangement links TRBV24-1 to TRBJ1-2; the D is unclear. Trimming pared 5 bases from V and 4 bases from J, leaving 10 bases between. Germline V gene data show CDR1 as KGHDR and CDR2 as SFDVKD. The CDR3 has 13 residues. The CDR3 nucleotides read TGTGCCACCAGTGCGGGAGATCCCTATGGCTACACCTTC. As protein: CATSAGDPYGYTF.

This clone showed up just once. CDR3: CASSLARNNEQFF. The CDR3 DNA follows: TGTGCCAGCAGTTTAGCCAGGAACAATGAGCAGTTCTTC. J is TRBJ2-1 and V is TRBV12-3 or TRBV12-4, with no clear D. There are 13 residues in the CDR3. V was shortened by 0 bases and J by 5 bases, with 5 bases between the two germline ends.

The chain links TRBV12-3 or TRBV12-4 to TRBJ1-1; 9 bases are shared with TRBD1. This CDR3 is built from 12 residues. V shed 6 bases and J 8 bases; nucleotides not matched to a gene: 4. The CDR3 region has the DNA TGTGCCAGCAGCTACGGACAGGGGGAAGCTTTCTTT. Its protein is CASSYGQGEAFF.